Sequencing of this T cell receptor (beta chain) was carried out in a study of cytomegalovirus exposure and HLA in healthy donors. Study conclusions and caveats: Later analysis associated a missense DCLRE1C variant with TCR beta V- and J-gene trimming. Apart from CMV serostatus, no immune exposure information was available.

As regards this clone: Antigen specificity is unknown.

In the PCR, 60 Vbeta and 13 Jbeta primers were used. Some clones are missing from TCRdb's copy, which holds only in-frame ones; the method was immunoSEQ multiplex PCR. The table shows around 210,000 clones, with 70% to 90% occurring only once. Material for sequencing was PBMCs. The source is a girl aged 2-15 years in good health and CMV-seronegative.

In DNA form, the CDR3 reads TGTGCCAGCAGCTATGGTCTCAGGGAGACCCAGTACTTC. It is translated as CASSYGLRETQYF. The chain carries TRBV14 and TRBJ2-5; the D is unclear. In germline, CDR1 is SGHDN, CDR2 FVKESK. Trimming removed 5 bases from V and 5 bases from J, with 12 bases in between. This CDR3 contains 13 residues.